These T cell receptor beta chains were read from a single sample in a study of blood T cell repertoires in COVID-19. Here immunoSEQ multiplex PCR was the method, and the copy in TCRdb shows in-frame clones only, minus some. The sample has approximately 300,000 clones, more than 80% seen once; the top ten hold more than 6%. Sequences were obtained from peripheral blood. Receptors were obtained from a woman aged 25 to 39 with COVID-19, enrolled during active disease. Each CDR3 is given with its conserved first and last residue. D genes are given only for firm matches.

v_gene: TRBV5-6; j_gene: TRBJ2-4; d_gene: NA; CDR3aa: CASSLVQGGSIQYF; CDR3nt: TGTGCCAGCAGCTTGGTCCAGGGAGGCAGCATTCAGTACTTC
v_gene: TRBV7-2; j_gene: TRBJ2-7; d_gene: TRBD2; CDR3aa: CASTLGREAYEQYF; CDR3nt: TGTGCCAGCACTCTCGGGCGGGAGGCCTACGAGCAGTACTTC
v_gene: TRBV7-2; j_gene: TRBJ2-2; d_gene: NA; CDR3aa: CASSLGRGSFGELFF; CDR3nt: TGTGCCAGCAGCTTAGGGAGGGGCTCGTTCGGGGAGCTGTTTTTT
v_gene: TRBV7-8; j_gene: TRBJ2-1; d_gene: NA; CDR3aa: CASSLEGESYNEQFF; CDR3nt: TGTGCCAGCAGCTTAGAGGGGGAATCCTACAATGAGCAGTTCTTC
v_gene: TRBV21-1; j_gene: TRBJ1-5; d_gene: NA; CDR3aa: CASSETGPRHF; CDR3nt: TGTGCCAGCAGCGAGACAGGGCCGCGGCATTTT
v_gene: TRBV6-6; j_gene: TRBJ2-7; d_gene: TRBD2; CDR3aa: CASSYGGRVGEQYF; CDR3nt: TGTGCCAGCAGTTACGGGGGGAGGGTCGGAGAGCAGTACTTC
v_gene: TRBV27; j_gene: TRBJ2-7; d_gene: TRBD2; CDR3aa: CASSWSLGGSYEQYF; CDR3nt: TGTGCCAGCAGCTGGTCCTTGGGCGGGAGCTACGAGCAGTACTTC
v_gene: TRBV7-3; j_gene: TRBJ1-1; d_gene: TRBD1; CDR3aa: CASSGQGNTEAFF; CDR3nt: TGTGCCAGCAGCGGACAGGGAAACACTGAAGCTTTCTTT
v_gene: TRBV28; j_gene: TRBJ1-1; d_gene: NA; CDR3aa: CASSLLRGPNTEAFF; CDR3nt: TGTGCCAGCAGCCTTCTGCGGGGTCCGAACACTGAAGCTTTCTTT
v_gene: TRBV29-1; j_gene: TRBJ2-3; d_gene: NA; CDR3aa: CSAPLRTDTQYF; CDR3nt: TGCAGCGCCCCCCTACGCACAGATACGCAGTATTTT
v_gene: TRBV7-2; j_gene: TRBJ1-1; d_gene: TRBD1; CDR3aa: CASRRQGGQNTEAFF; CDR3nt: TGTGCCAGCAGGCGACAGGGGGGGCAGAACACTGAAGCTTTCTTT
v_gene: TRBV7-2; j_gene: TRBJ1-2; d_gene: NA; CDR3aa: CASSLEWSGCTF; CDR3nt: TGTGCCAGCAGCTTAGAGTGGTCAGGCTGCACCTTC
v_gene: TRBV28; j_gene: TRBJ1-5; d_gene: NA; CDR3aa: CASSRSDKGNQPQHF; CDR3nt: TGTGCCAGCAGCCGCTCGGACAAGGGCAATCAGCCCCAGCATTTT
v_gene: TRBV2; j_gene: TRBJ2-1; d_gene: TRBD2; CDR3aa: CASGLAGGPNEQFF; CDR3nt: TGTGCCAGCGGACTAGCGGGAGGGCCAAATGAGCAGTTCTTC
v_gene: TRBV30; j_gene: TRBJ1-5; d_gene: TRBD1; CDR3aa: CAWRDRGTGSNQPQHF; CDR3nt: TGTGCCTGGAGGGATCGTGGGACAGGCAGCAATCAGCCCCAGCATTTT
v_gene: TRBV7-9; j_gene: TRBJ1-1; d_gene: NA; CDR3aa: CASSLPTTGYTEAFF; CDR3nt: TGTGCCAGCAGCTTACCAACTACAGGGTACACTGAAGCTTTCTTT
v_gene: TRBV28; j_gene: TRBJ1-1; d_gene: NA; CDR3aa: CASSPAGNTEAFF; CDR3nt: TGTGCCAGCAGTCCAGCGGGGAACACTGAAGCTTTCTTT
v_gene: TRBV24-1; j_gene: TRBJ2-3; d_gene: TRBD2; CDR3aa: CATSDMAGGLDTQYF; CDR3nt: TGTGCCACCAGTGATATGGCGGGAGGCTTAGATACGCAGTATTTT
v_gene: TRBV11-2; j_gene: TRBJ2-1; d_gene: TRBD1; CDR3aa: CASSRDSSIEQFF; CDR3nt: TGTGCCAGCAGCCGGGACAGTAGTATTGAGCAGTTCTTC
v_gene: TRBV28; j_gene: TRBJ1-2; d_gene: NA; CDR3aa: CASSPRAYGYTF; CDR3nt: TGTGCCAGCAGTCCCCGAGCCTATGGCTACACCTTC
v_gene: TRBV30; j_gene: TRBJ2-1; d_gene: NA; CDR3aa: CAWKKGRRPYNEQFF; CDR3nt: TGTGCCTGGAAGAAAGGGAGACGACCTTACAATGAGCAGTTCTTC
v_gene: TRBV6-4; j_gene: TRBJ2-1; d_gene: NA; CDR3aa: CASSEDSYNEQFF; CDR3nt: TGTGCCAGCAGTGAAGACAGCTACAATGAGCAGTTCTTC
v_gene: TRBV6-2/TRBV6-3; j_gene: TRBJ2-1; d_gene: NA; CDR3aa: CASSYAGTTRFF; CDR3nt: TGTGCCAGCAGTTACGCGGGGACGACCCGGTTCTTC
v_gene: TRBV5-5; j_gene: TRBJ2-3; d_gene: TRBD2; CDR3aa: CASSPGLAGVDTQYF; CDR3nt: TGTGCCAGCAGTCCGGGACTAGCGGGAGTAGATACGCAGTATTTT
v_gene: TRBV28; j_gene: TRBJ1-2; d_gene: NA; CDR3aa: CASSFTGLGYTF; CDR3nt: TGTGCCAGCAGTTTTACAGGGCTCGGCTACACCTTC
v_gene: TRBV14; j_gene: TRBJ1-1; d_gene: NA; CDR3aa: CASSPWTGLNTEAFF; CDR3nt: TGTGCCAGCAGCCCATGGACGGGATTGAACACTGAAGCTTTCTTT
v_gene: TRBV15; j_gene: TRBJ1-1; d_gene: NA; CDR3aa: CATSRLEPNTEAFF; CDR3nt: TGTGCCACCAGCCGTTTGGAGCCAAACACTGAAGCTTTCTTT
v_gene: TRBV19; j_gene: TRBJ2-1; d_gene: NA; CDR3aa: CAAGLPMEQFF; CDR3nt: TGTGCCGCTGGCCTCCCAATGGAGCAGTTCTTC
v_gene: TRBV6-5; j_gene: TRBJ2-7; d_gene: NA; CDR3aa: CASSYSSRGEQYF; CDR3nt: TGTGCCAGCAGTTACTCAAGTAGAGGCGAGCAGTACTTC
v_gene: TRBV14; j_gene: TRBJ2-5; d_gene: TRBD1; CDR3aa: CASSDRGAPQETQYF; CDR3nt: TGTGCCAGCAGCGACAGGGGGGCCCCCCAAGAGACCCAGTACTTC
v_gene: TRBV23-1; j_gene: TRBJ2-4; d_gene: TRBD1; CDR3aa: CASSQINRDREDIQYF; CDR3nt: TGCGCCAGCAGTCAAATTAACCGGGACAGGGAAGACATTCAGTACTTC